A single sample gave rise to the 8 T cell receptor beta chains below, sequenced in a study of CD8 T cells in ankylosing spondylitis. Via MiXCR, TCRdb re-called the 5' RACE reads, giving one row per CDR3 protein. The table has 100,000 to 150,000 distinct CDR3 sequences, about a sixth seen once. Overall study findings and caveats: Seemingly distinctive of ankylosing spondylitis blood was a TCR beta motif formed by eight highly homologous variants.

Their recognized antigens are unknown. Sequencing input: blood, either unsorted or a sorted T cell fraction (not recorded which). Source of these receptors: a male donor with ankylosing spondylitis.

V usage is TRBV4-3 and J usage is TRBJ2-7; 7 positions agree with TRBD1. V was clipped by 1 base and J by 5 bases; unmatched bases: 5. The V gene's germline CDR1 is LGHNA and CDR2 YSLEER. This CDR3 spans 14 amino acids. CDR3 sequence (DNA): TGCGCCAGCAGCCAAGGACAGGGCGTGAACGAGCAGTACTTC. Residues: CASSQGQGVNEQYF.

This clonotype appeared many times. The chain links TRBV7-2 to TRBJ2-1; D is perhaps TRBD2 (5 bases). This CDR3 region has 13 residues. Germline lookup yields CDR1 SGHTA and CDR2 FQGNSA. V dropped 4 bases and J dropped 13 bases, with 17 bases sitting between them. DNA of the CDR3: TGTGCCAGCAGCTCTGGTTCGGGGTCAGATCAGTTCTTC. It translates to CASSSGSGSDQFF.

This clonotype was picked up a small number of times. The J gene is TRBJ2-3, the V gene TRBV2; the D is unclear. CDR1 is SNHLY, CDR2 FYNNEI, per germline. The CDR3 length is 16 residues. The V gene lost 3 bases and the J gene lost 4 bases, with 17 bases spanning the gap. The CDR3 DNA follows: TGTGCCAGCAGTGATGGGCTACTAAACACCGCAGATACGCAGTATTTT. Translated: CASSDGLLNTADTQYF.

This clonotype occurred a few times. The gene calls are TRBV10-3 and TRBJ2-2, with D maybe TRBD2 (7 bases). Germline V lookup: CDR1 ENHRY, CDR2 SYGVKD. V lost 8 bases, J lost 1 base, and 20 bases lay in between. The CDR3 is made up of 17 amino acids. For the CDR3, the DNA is TGTGCCATCGGCCAAGGGGGGGCATTACAGAACACCGGGGAGCTGTTTTTT. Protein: CAIGQGGALQNTGELFF.

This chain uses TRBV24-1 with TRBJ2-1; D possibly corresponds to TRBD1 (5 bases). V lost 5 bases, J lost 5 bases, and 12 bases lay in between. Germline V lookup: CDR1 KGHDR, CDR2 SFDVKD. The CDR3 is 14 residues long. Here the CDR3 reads CATSGYSGHNEQFF. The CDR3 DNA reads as TGTGCCACCAGTGGTTATTCAGGGCACAATGAGCAGTTCTTC.

The CDR3 is CASSSQGGRYEQYF. The CDR3 nucleotides read TGTGCCAGCAGTTCCCAGGGAGGGCGCTACGAGCAGTACTTC. The chain carries TRBV7-6 and TRBJ2-7, with 7 bases aligning to TRBD2. CDR3 length: 14 residues. Losses at the gene ends were 6 bases for V and 3 bases for J; bases not matched to a gene: 8. Germline V lookup: CDR1 SGHVS, CDR2 FNYEAQ. Variable domain in full (rest from reference TRBV7-6 and TRBJ2-7): GAGVSQSPRYKVTKRGQDVALRCDPISGHVSLYWYRQALGQGPEFLTYFNYEAQQDKSGLPNDRFSAERPEGSISTLTIQRTEQRDSAMYRCASSSQGGRYEQYFGPGTRLTVT.

As DNA, the CDR3 is TGCAGTGCTAGACCTGGTCCGCGCACAGATACGCAGTATTTT. Amino acid sequence: CSARPGPRTDTQYF. The J gene is TRBJ2-3, the V gene TRBV20-1; D not certain. CDR3 length: 14 amino acids. Germline-derived CDR1 and CDR2 are DFQATT and SNEGSKA (reference sequence). Trimming stripped 2 bases from V and 1 base from J, with 10 bases between.

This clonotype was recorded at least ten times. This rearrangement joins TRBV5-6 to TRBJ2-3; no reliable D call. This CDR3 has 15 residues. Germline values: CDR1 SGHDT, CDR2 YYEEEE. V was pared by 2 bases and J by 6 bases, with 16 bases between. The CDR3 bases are TGTGCCAGCAGCTTTCATTCGGGTCTAGTGGATACGCAGTATTTT. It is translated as CASSFHSGLVDTQYF.